The rows below give T cell receptor beta chains drawn from one sample of a study of response to subunit inactivated influenza vaccine. In TCRdb, the RT-PCR reads were re-called with MiXCR into one record per CDR3 protein. The table has around 320,000 distinct CDR3 sequences, roughly 22% seen once. This material consisted of PBMCs from blood, taken approximately 20 months after vaccination. The receptors derive from a man between 50 and 69 years old who received an inactivated influenza vaccine. Both conserved end residues are part of each CDR3. The D gene is left open where the match is weak. Expanded clones are given a class, and other clones once, few, many or no size at all.

CDR3 protein	CDR3 DNA	D gene	clone size	J gene	V gene
CASSQDTGGSNQPQHF	TGTGCCAGCAGCCAAGATACAGGGGGGAGCAATCAGCCCCAGCATTTT	TRBD1	few	TRBJ1-5	TRBV4-2
CSGQGLTSYNEQFF	TGCAGTGGGCAGGGGCTCACCTCCTACAATGAGCAGTTCTTC	.	many	TRBJ2-1	TRBV20-1
CASSLSGEGNTEAFF	TGTGCCAGCAGTTTAAGCGGTGAGGGGAACACTGAAGCTTTCTTT	.	once	TRBJ1-1	TRBV28
CASGREVSYEQYF	TGCGCCAGCGGAAGAGAGGTCTCCTACGAGCAGTACTTC	.	.	TRBJ2-7	TRBV5-1
CASSKSGTGSYEQYF	TGTGCCAGCAGTAAATCCGGGACAGGCTCCTACGAGCAGTACTTC	TRBD1	few	TRBJ2-7	TRBV27
CASGMRELTDTQYF	TGTGCCAGCGGGATGCGGGAGCTCACAGATACGCAGTATTTT	TRBD2	.	TRBJ2-3	TRBV2
CASRDGTGQAFF	TGTGCCAGCAGGGACGGGACAGGTCAAGCTTTCTTT	TRBD1	.	TRBJ1-1	TRBV6-2/TRBV6-3
CASSPRRQLYNEQFF	TGTGCCAGCAGTCCTCGACGCCAGCTTTACAATGAGCAGTTCTTC	.	.	TRBJ2-1	TRBV6-5
CAISGQHNEQFF	TGTGCCATCAGTGGGCAGCACAATGAGCAGTTCTTC	.	many	TRBJ2-1	TRBV10-3
CASSIGWRGKKTGNTIYF	TGTGCCAGTAGTATTGGATGGAGGGGGAAGAAGACTGGAAACACCATATATTTT	.	.	TRBJ1-3	TRBV19
CASSWGQGYTEAFF	TGCGCCAGCAGCTGGGGACAGGGGTACACTGAAGCTTTCTTT	TRBD1	many	TRBJ1-1	TRBV5-1
CASRAGGRTEAFF	TGTGCCAGTCGTGCAGGGGGAAGAACTGAAGCTTTCTTT	TRBD1	.	TRBJ1-1	TRBV19
CASSLERPDTQYF	TGTGCCAGCAGCTTGGAACGGCCAGATACGCAGTATTTT	.	.	TRBJ2-3	TRBV5-4
CSAGERSQPQHF	TGCAGCGCAGGGGAGAGGTCTCAGCCCCAGCATTTT	.	many	TRBJ1-5	TRBV29-1
CASSGHAANTGELFF	TGTGCCAGCAGTGGTCATGCAGCGAACACCGGGGAGCTGTTTTTT	.	.	TRBJ2-2	TRBV28
CASSQDVGAGRLFF	TGTGCCAGCAGCCAAGATGTGGGAGCGGGACGGCTGTTTTTT	TRBD2	.	TRBJ2-2	TRBV3-1
CSANDDYEQYF	TGCAGTGCCAACGACGACTACGAGCAGTACTTC	.	few	TRBJ2-7	TRBV20-1
CASSLGRGSAGAEAFF	TGTGCCAGCAGCCTAGGGCGGGGGTCGGCCGGCGCTGAAGCTTTCTTT	.	few	TRBJ1-1	TRBV9
CASLRGAGSEQFF	TGCGCCAGCCTTCGTGGGGCAGGTAGTGAGCAGTTCTTC	.	.	TRBJ2-1	TRBV5-1
CASSLEGDAYEQYF	TGTGCCAGCAGCTTAGAGGGCGACGCTTACGAGCAGTACTTC	.	few	TRBJ2-7	TRBV7-2
CASSFGEAGELFF	TGCGCCAGCAGCTTCGGGGAGGCCGGGGAGCTGTTTTTT	.	.	TRBJ2-2	TRBV5-1
CASSAWTGGYNEQFF	TGTGCCAGCAGCGCCTGGACAGGGGGTTACAATGAGCAGTTCTTC	TRBD1	few	TRBJ2-1	TRBV9
CSAIHRDSYSYEQYF	TGCAGTGCCATCCACCGGGACAGCTATTCCTACGAGCAGTACTTC	TRBD1	few	TRBJ2-7	TRBV20-1
CASSWGGNSGNTIYF	TGTGCCAGCAGCTGGGGGGGGAACTCTGGAAACACCATATATTTT	.	few	TRBJ1-3	TRBV12-3/TRBV12-4
CAWRIFWGRAKKLFF	TGTGCCTGGAGGATATTCTGGGGACGGGCAAAAAAACTGTTTTTT	.	.	TRBJ1-4	TRBV30
CARSPDRTRVNYGYTF	TGCGCCAGAAGCCCCGACAGGACCAGGGTAAACTATGGCTACACCTTC	.	.	TRBJ1-2	TRBV4-3
CASSLLRDAFF	TGTGCCAGCAGCTTATTGAGGGACGCTTTCTTT	.	few	TRBJ1-1	TRBV7-2
CASRLGGSYNSPLHF	TGTGCCAGCAGACTAGGGGGCTCCTATAATTCACCCCTCCACTTT	.	many	TRBJ1-6	TRBV12-3/TRBV12-4
CASSDGLATHTEAFF	TGTGCCAGCAGTGATGGACTCGCAACTCACACTGAAGCTTTCTTT	.	few	TRBJ1-1	TRBV28
CASSQWRNPNYGYTF	TGTGCCAGCTCCCAGTGGAGGAACCCTAACTATGGCTACACCTTC	.	.	TRBJ1-2	TRBV18
CASSQATNMGNTEAFF	TGTGCCAGCAGCCAGGCTACCAACATGGGGAACACTGAAGCTTTCTTT	.	few	TRBJ1-1	TRBV4-2
CATSSMTGGLSPLHF	TGTGCCACCAGCAGCATGACAGGGGGCCTCTCACCCCTCCACTTT	TRBD1	.	TRBJ1-6	TRBV15
CASGRLNEKLFF	TGTGCCAGCGGGCGACTAAATGAAAAACTGTTTTTT	.	.	TRBJ1-4	TRBV6-6
CASTLDPGQGDEKLFF	TGTGCCAGCACCCTAGATCCTGGACAGGGTGATGAAAAACTGTTTTTT	TRBD1	.	TRBJ1-4	TRBV3-1
CASSFHLEQGAYEQYF	TGTGCCAGCAGTTTTCACCTCGAACAGGGGGCTTACGAGCAGTACTTC	TRBD1	.	TRBJ2-7	TRBV28
CASSPAIGGQAFF	TGCGCCAGCAGCCCTGCTATTGGGGGCCAAGCTTTCTTT	.	.	TRBJ1-1	TRBV4-3
CSVGAGQGYGYTF	TGCAGCGTTGGGGCGGGACAGGGCTATGGCTACACCTTC	TRBD1	.	TRBJ1-2	TRBV29-1
CASSLSYRLSGNTIYF	TGTGCCAGCAGTTTGTCTTACAGGTTATCTGGAAACACCATATATTTT	.	few	TRBJ1-3	TRBV27
CASSRDSGANVLTF	TGTGCCAGCAGTAGGGACTCTGGGGCCAACGTCCTGACTTTC	.	.	TRBJ2-6	TRBV12-3/TRBV12-4
CASNEGRNTGELFF	TGTGCCAGCAACGAGGGGCGGAACACCGGGGAGCTGTTTTTT	.	many	TRBJ2-2	TRBV2
CASSYSLVTGELFF	TGTGCCAGCAGTTACTCACTTGTCACCGGGGAGCTGTTTTTT	.	.	TRBJ2-2	TRBV6-2/TRBV6-3
CASSSVEGANYGYTF	TGCGCCAGCAGCAGTGTGGAGGGGGCGAACTATGGCTACACCTTC	TRBD1	.	TRBJ1-2	TRBV5-1
CASSEGLAVYNEQFF	TGTGCCAGCAGTGAGGGACTAGCGGTCTACAATGAGCAGTTCTTC	TRBD2	few	TRBJ2-1	TRBV27
CSATDDGGPVGTQYF	TGCAGTGCTACCGACGACGGGGGGCCAGTCGGGACCCAGTACTTC	.	.	TRBJ2-5	TRBV20-1
CASSLRTSNEKLFF	TGTGCCAGCAGCTTACGGACCTCTAATGAAAAACTGTTTTTT	.	many	TRBJ1-4	TRBV5-4
CASSPMGSNEKLFF	TGTGCCAGCTCACCAATGGGCTCTAATGAAAAACTGTTTTTT	.	.	TRBJ1-4	TRBV18
CASSDTSGRETQYF	TGCGCCAGCAGTGATACTAGCGGACGAGAGACCCAGTACTTC	TRBD2	.	TRBJ2-5	TRBV10-2
CASAHRDIRPYEQYF	TGTGCCAGCGCTCACCGGGACATCCGGCCCTACGAGCAGTACTTC	.	.	TRBJ2-7	TRBV2
CSARGPNSPLHF	TGCAGTGCTAGAGGGCCGAATTCACCCCTCCACTTT	.	.	TRBJ1-6	TRBV20-1
CASSLGGPETQYF	TGTGCCAGCAGTTTAGGGGGCCCAGAGACCCAGTACTTC	.	few	TRBJ2-5	TRBV12-3/TRBV12-4
CASSTRRLAGGTDTQYF	TGTGCCAGCAGCACCCGGAGACTAGCGGGGGGCACAGATACGCAGTATTTT	TRBD2	few	TRBJ2-3	TRBV7-2
CASIRTGNTDTQYF	TGTGCCAGCATCAGGACAGGGAACACAGATACGCAGTATTTT	TRBD1	few	TRBJ2-3	TRBV28
CASSSLEREGYEQYF	TGTGCCAGCAGTTCGTTGGAACGGGAGGGTTACGAGCAGTACTTC	TRBD2	few	TRBJ2-7	TRBV6-2/TRBV6-3
CSARGGDRAFYGYTF	TGCAGTGCTAGAGGAGGGGACAGGGCGTTCTATGGCTACACCTTC	TRBD1	.	TRBJ1-2	TRBV20-1
CSARELSSLAGELFF	TGCAGTGCTAGAGAGCTGTCTAGCCTCGCCGGGGAGCTGTTTTTT	.	.	TRBJ2-2	TRBV20-1